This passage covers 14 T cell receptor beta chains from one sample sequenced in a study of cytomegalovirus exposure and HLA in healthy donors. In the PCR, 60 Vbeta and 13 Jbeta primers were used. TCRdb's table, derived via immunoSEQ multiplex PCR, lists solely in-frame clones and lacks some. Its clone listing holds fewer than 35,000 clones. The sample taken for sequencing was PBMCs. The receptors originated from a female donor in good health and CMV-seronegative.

This chain's CDR3 is CASSPPYYQPQHF. In DNA form, the CDR3 reads TGTGCCAGCAGTCCCCCGTACTATCAGCCCCAGCATTTT. V and J are TRBV28 and TRBJ1-5; unclear D gene. The V end was cut by 5 bases, the J end by 5 bases, with 10 bases between. The germline V gene encodes CDR1 MDHEN and CDR2 SYDVKM. CDR3 length: 13 residues.

The CDR3 spells CASSPDRGVTGLEQYF. The CDR3 coding sequence is TGTGCCAGCAGCCCAGACAGGGGGGTAACGGGGCTCGAGCAGTACTTC. The chain couples TRBV7-9 to TRBJ2-7; TRBD1 agrees at 9 bases. Trimming removed 5 bases from V and 6 bases from J; junction bases left unmatched: 14. The CDR3 length is 16 residues. Germline V CDR1 and CDR2: SEHNR, FQNEAQ (reference sequence).

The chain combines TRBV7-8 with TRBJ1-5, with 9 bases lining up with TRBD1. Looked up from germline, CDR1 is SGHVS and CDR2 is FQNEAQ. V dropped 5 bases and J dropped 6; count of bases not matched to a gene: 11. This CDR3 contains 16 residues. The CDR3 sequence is CASSKPQGAKAQPQHF. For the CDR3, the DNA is TGTGCCAGCAGCAAACCACAGGGGGCGAAGGCTCAGCCCCAGCATTTT. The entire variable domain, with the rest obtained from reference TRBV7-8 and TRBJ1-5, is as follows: GAGVSQSPRYKVAKRGQDVALRCDPISGHVSLFWYQQALGQGPEFLTYFQNEAQLDKSGLPSDRFFAERPEGSVSTLKIQRTQQEDSAVYLCASSKPQGAKAQPQHFGDGTRLSIL.

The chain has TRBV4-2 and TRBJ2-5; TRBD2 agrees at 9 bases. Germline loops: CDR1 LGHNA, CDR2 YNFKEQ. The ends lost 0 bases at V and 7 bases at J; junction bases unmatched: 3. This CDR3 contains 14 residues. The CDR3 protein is CASSQDGTSRTQYF. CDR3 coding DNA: TGTGCCAGCAGCCAAGATGGGACTAGCAGGACCCAGTACTTC.

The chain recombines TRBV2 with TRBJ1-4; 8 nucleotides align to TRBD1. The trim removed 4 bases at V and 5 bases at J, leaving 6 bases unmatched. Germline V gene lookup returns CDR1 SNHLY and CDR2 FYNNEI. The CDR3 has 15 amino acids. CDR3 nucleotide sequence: TGTGCCAGCAGTGTCTTAAGGACAGGGAATGAAAAACTGTTTTTT. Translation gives CASSVLRTGNEKLFF. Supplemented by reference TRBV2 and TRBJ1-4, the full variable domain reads EPEVTQTPSHQVTQMGQEVILRCVPISNHLYFYWYRQILGQKVEFLVSFYNNEISEKSEIFDDQFSVERPDGSNFTLKIRSTKLEDSAMYFCASSVLRTGNEKLFFGSGTQLSVL.

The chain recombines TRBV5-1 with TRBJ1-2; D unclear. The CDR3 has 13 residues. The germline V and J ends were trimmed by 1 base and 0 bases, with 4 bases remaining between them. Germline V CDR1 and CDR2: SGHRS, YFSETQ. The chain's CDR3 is CASSLYTNYGYTF. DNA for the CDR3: TGCGCCAGCAGCTTGTACACTAACTATGGCTACACCTTC.

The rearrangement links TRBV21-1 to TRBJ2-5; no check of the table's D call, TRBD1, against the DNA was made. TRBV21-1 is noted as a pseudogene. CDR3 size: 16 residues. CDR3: CASSKVRTGEGETQYF. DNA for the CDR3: TGTGCCAGCAGCAAAGTCAGGACAGGGGAAGGGGAGACCCAGTACTTC.

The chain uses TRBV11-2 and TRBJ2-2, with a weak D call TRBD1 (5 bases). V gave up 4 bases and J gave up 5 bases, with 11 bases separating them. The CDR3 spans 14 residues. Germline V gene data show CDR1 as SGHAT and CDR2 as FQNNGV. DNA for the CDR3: TGTGCCAGCAGCTCTAACAGGCATACCGGGGAGCTGTTTTTT. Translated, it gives CASSSNRHTGELFF. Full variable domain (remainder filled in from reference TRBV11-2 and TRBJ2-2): EAGVAQSPRYKIIEKRQSVAFWCNPISGHATLYWYQQILGQGPKLLIQFQNNGVVDDSQLPKDRFSAERLKGVDSTLKIQPAKLEDSAVYLCASSSNRHTGELFFGEGSRLTVL.

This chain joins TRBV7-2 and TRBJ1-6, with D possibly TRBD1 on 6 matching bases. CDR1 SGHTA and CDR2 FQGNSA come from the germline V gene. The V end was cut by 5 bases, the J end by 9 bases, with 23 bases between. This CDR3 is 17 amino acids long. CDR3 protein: CASSPSLGQGSPSPLHF. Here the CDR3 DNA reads TGTGCCAGCAGCCCCTCCTTAGGGCAGGGGAGCCCTTCACCCCTCCACTTT.

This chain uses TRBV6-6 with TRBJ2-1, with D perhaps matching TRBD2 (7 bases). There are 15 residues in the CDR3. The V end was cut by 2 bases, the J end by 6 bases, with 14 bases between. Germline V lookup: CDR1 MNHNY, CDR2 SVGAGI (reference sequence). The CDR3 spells CASSYSLRGPNEQFF. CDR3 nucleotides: TGTGCCAGCAGTTACAGCCTGCGGGGGCCCAATGAGCAGTTCTTC.

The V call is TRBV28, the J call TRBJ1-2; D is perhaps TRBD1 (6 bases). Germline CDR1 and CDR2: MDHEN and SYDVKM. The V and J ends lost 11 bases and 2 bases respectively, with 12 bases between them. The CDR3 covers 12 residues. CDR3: CASGASNYGYTF. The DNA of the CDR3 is TGTGCCTCAGGGGCGTCAAACTATGGCTACACCTTC.

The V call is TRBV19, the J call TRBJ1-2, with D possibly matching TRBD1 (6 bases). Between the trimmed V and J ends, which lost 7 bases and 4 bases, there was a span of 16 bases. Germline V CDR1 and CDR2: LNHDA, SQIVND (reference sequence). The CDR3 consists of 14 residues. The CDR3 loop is CASTVSGGLYGYTF. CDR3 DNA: TGTGCCAGTACCGTTTCGGGGGGCCTCTATGGCTACACCTTC.

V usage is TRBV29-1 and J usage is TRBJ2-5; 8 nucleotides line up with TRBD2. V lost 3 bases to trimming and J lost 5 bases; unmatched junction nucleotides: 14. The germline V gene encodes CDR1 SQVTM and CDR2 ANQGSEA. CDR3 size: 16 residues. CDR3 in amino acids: CSVEASGLFPGETQYF. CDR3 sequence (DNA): TGCAGCGTTGAGGCTAGCGGGCTTTTCCCTGGGGAGACCCAGTACTTC.

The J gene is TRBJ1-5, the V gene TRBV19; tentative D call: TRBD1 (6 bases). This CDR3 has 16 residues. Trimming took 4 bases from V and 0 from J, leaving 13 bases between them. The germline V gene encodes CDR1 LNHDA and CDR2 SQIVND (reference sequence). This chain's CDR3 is CASSNPWTDSNQPQHF. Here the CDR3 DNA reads TGTGCCAGTAGTAATCCGTGGACAGATAGCAATCAGCCCCAGCATTTT.